The present T cell receptor (beta chain) was sequenced within a study of T cells in localized non-small cell lung cancer. The study's findings and limits: Because sequencing included only one region (of the tumor), heterogeneity remains possible. Longer overall survival associated with higher blood T cell density; shorter survival with higher adjacent-lung clonality. The study detected a median roughly 61 of the top 100 tumor clones in adjacent lung. Uninvolved neighboring lung showed the greatest T cell clonality, exceeding tumor.

Clones were sequenced by immunoSEQ multiplex PCR, and TCRdb holds only the in-frame ones, with some missing. The table records approximately 100,000 clones, roughly 93% of them present only once. With respect to this clone: Antigen specificity is unknown.

This CDR3 is built from 13 residues. The ends were cut back, 4 bases at V and 2 bases at J, with 8 bases in the middle. Germline V gives CDR1 LNHDA, CDR2 SQIVND (reference sequence). This sample comprised PBMCs, obtained before any cancer treatment. The sequence came from a woman between 40 and 69 years old with stage II squamous cell lung carcinoma. V gene TRBV19 combines with J gene TRBJ1-2; perhaps TRBD1 as D (6 bases). The CDR3 here is CASSSDRNYGYTF. CDR3 DNA: TGTGCCAGTAGTAGCGACAGGAACTATGGCTACACCTTC.